These T cell receptor beta chains were read from a single sample in a study of blood T cells in healthy people across ages. TCRdb ran MiXCR on the 5' RACE reads and lists one entry per CDR3 protein. The sample holds 1.5 million to 2 million distinct CDR3 sequences, roughly 49% seen once. Sequencing was performed on blood. The receptor source for this set is a woman aged 40 to 50 in good health. CDR3s include the opening cysteine and the closing phenylalanine or tryptophan. Each record gives: CDR3 protein, D gene, J gene, V gene, clone size. D genes are given only for firm matches. Size is stated for part of the rows, as once, few or many counts, or as a class when the clone is expanded.

CASSKLPPNTEAFF,NA,TRBJ1-1,TRBV18,NA
CASKSGGVQETQYF,TRBD1,TRBJ2-5,TRBV2,few
CASSDRQGSRETQYF,NA,TRBJ2-5,TRBV10-1,few
CASMTGNISYEQYF,NA,TRBJ2-7,TRBV13,few
CASSLVAGPQETQYF,NA,TRBJ2-5,TRBV7-2,NA
CASSSSDVWANVLTF,NA,TRBJ2-6,TRBV5-6,once
CSASVLYGYTF,NA,TRBJ1-2,TRBV29-1,NA
CASSQGLAASNNEQFF,TRBD2,TRBJ2-1,TRBV3-1,NA
CASSTGGRDYERYF,NA,TRBJ2-7,TRBV7-9,NA
CASSLTSKRNSSYNGQFF,NA,TRBJ2-1,TRBV5-6,NA
CAGSSRQGYEQYF,TRBD1,NA,TRBV6-2/TRBV6-3,NA
CASSWDRAQETQYF,TRBD1,TRBJ2-5,TRBV7-2,NA
CSASQPEGEKLFF,NA,TRBJ1-4,TRBV20-1,NA
CSALDGGAAGNTIYF,NA,TRBJ1-3,TRBV20-1,NA
CASSTRYGYTF,NA,TRBJ1-2,TRBV19,NA
CSAREDSYLYGYTF,NA,TRBJ1-2,TRBV20-1,NA
CASSYLTGGEQETQYF,TRBD1,TRBJ2-5,TRBV7-9,NA
CASSKGLSYNEQFF,NA,TRBJ2-1,TRBV4-1,few
CASSQERGVTQYF,TRBD2,TRBJ2-5,TRBV4-1,few
CASSLALALGAGANVLTF,NA,TRBJ2-6,TRBV12-3/TRBV12-4,NA
CASSPKLTEETQYF,NA,TRBJ2-5,TRBV18,NA
CASSLVGSVKNIQYF,NA,TRBJ2-4,TRBV12-3/TRBV12-4,few
CASSLRAGAEGTQYF,NA,TRBJ2-3,TRBV12-3/TRBV12-4,NA
CASSLQGALAKNIQYF,TRBD1,TRBJ2-4,TRBV7-8,once
CASSLVYGRDTQYF,TRBD2,TRBJ2-3,TRBV7-2,NA
CASTYGLLDFYNEQYF,NA,TRBJ2-5,TRBV5-1,NA
CASSPDLAATNYGYTF,NA,TRBJ1-2,TRBV6-5,few
CASSAQTAGDIEAFF,NA,TRBJ1-1,TRBV4-3,once
CASSPSVLQFF,NA,TRBJ2-1,TRBV12-3/TRBV12-4,NA
CASSVVGQLGYTF,NA,TRBJ1-2,TRBV9,few
CASETSGGATGELFF,TRBD2,TRBJ2-2,TRBV6-5,NA
CASSIGQDNEQFF,TRBD1,TRBJ2-1,TRBV11-2,NA
CASTRDRGIDERYF,TRBD1,TRBJ2-7,TRBV6-5,NA
CASSQGTLGSYEQYF,NA,TRBJ2-7,TRBV4-2,few
CASSRSQGNSYNEQFF,NA,TRBJ2-1,TRBV7-9,NA
CASSGAVPYEQYF,NA,TRBJ2-7,TRBV7-9,few
CASSMATGKQETQYF,TRBD1,TRBJ2-5,TRBV2,NA
CASSSPGYTF,NA,TRBJ1-2,TRBV6-2/TRBV6-3,NA
CASSMSSGGFTGANVLTF,TRBD2,TRBJ2-6,TRBV19,NA
CASSLGGSGGFLSYEQYF,NA,TRBJ2-7,TRBV7-8,few
CASSPILAGGENTGELFF,TRBD2,TRBJ2-2,TRBV7-8,NA
CASTPEVSTDTQYF,NA,TRBJ2-3,TRBV2,few
CASSYSGGNEKLFF,NA,TRBJ1-4,TRBV6-6,NA
CASGPTTVDEQYF,NA,TRBJ2-7,TRBV18,NA
CAISDAGTAQYEQFF,TRBD1,TRBJ2-1,TRBV10-3,few
CSVDEPGLLNGYTF,NA,TRBJ1-2,TRBV29-1,NA
CASSRDSAYGYTF,TRBD1,TRBJ1-2,TRBV7-2,few
CATSRATISEQFF,NA,TRBJ2-1,TRBV15,NA
CASSPDRGYQETQYF,TRBD1,TRBJ2-5,TRBV18,few
CSAKIWAGELFF,NA,TRBJ2-2,TRBV20-1,NA